The 5 T cell receptor beta chains below were found in one sample sequenced in a study of follicular helper T cells after annual influenza vaccination. Generated by immunoSEQ multiplex PCR, the TCRdb table keeps only in-frame clones and is missing some. The sample includes about 7,800 clones, around 78% seen only once; the top ten take 1.5% to 2%. Time point given: 2014-2015 season, 7 days after vaccination. This specimen consisted of CXCR5+ CD38- circulating T follicular helper cells from blood, obtained 7 days after influenza vaccination. This sample's subset: circulating Tfh, non-naive CD4+CXCR5+PD-1+ (ICOS+CD38+ or ICOS-CD38-). These receptors were taken from an adult who received the influenza vaccine.

This clone occurred a few times. This sequence joins TRBV7-9 and TRBJ2-1; D remains unclear. The V end lost 11 bases, the J end lost 8 bases, and 4 bases lay between the germline ends. This CDR3 contains 8 residues. Germline lookup yields CDR1 SEHNR and CDR2 FQNEAQ (reference sequence). The CDR3 DNA is TGTGCCCCCGATGAGCAGTTCTTC. Protein product: CAPDEQFF. Variable domain in full (rest from reference TRBV7-9 and TRBJ2-1): DTGVSQNPRHKITKRGQNVTFRCDPISEHNRLYWYRQTLGQGPEFLTYFQNEAQLEKSRLLSDRFSAERPKGSFSTLEIQRTEQGDSAMYLCAPDEQFFGPGTRLTVL.

This chain uses TRBV7-8 with TRBJ2-5; no firm D call. CDR1 is SGHVS and CDR2 is FQNEAQ in the germline V gene. This CDR3 contains 15 residues. Trimming took 5 bases from V and 0 from J, leaving 13 bases between them. The CDR3 DNA sequence: TGTGCCAGCAGCCCATACCTAGGAGACCAAGAGACCCAGTACTTC. Translating gives CASSPYLGDQETQYF.

The J gene is TRBJ2-2, the V gene TRBV19, with a tentative D call TRBD2 (6 bases). V lost 11 bases and J lost 6, with 13 bases in between. Looked up from germline, CDR1 is LNHDA and CDR2 is SQIVND (reference sequence). The CDR3 consists of 12 residues. The CDR3 DNA is TGTGCCGTTCGTTCGGGGGCCGGGGAGCTGTTTTTT. Translating it yields CAVRSGAGELFF.

The gene calls are TRBV2 and TRBJ2-5, with D hard to call. Trimming removed 1 base from V and 4 bases from J, with 4 bases in between. The CDR3 extends over 12 amino acids. Germline CDR1 is SNHLY and CDR2 is FYNNEI. CDR3 amino acids: CASSEEGETQYF. The CDR3 DNA is TGTGCCAGCAGTGAAGAGGGAGAGACCCAGTACTTC.

The V call is TRBV11-2, the J call TRBJ2-7; 8 nucleotides align to TRBD1. V shed 5 bases, J shed 3 bases, and the junction held 9 bases outside the gene matches. Germline V gives CDR1 SGHAT, CDR2 FQNNGV. The CDR3 covers 15 residues. In DNA, the CDR3 is TGTGCCAGCAGCAAGAAGGGACAGGCGGTCTACGAGCAGTACTTC. Translation gives CASSKKGQAVYEQYF. Based on the CDR3 plus reference TRBV11-2 and TRBJ2-7, the full variable domain is EAGVAQSPRYKIIEKRQSVAFWCNPISGHATLYWYQQILGQGPKLLIQFQNNGVVDDSQLPKDRFSAERLKGVDSTLKIQPAKLEDSAVYLCASSKKGQAVYEQYFGPGTRLTVT.